This T cell receptor (beta chain) emerged from a study of T cell responses to AZD1222 COVID-19 vaccine. Sequencing used immunoSEQ multiplex PCR; TCRdb keeps in-frame clones, though not all of them. The sample lists under 200,000 clones; about 91% were seen once. With 8 bases clipped from V and 4 bases from J, the junction kept 10 bases outside the gene matches. This CDR3 region has 14 residues. The germline V gene encodes CDR1 MGHDK and CDR2 SYGVNS. This receptor was taken from an adult in good health. This rearrangement joins TRBV25-1 to TRBJ2-5; 7 positions agree with TRBD2. The source material was peripheral blood, sampled on day 0 of MenACWY control vaccination. This CDR3 reads CASWEGNIGETQYF. The CDR3 DNA sequence: TGTGCCAGCTGGGAGGGAAACATCGGAGAGACCCAGTACTTC.